The present T cell receptor (beta chain) was sequenced within a study of cytomegalovirus exposure and HLA in healthy donors. Primers for the PCR totalled 60 Vbeta and 13 Jbeta. TCRdb's table, derived via immunoSEQ multiplex PCR, lists solely in-frame clones and lacks some. The data show 55,000 to 75,000 clones, with roughly 86% seen just once and approximately 1.4% held by the top ten. Points from the study as a whole: The CMV antigen specificity of three CMV-associated chains was confirmed through in vitro analysis.

This clone was seen a handful of times. No antigen is known for it. Germline V gene data show CDR1 as SQVTM and CDR2 as ANQGSEA. The CDR3 loop spans 14 amino acids. The trim removed 3 bases at V and 2 bases at J, leaving 4 bases unmatched. Unrecorded immune exposures were likely, despite nominal health at sampling. The chain has TRBV29-1 and TRBJ2-1; 7 bases align to TRBD2. Material: PBMCs. This clonotype originated in a man aged 18 to 30 in good health and CMV-seronegative. CDR3 DNA sequence: TGCAGCGTTGATTCGGGGGGACCCTACAATGAGCAGTTCTTC. Its protein product is CSVDSGGPYNEQFF.